The present T cell receptor beta chain was sequenced within a study of T cells in localized non-small cell lung cancer. CDR1 MNHGY and CDR2 SAAAGT come from the germline V gene. The CDR3 sequence is 17 residues long. The V end lost 1 base, the J end lost 5 bases, and 15 bases lay between the germline ends. The protocol was immunoSEQ multiplex PCR, while the TCRdb copy is restricted to in-frame clones and leaves out a portion. Here the sample spans approximately 2,200 clones, about a fifth being singletons. According to the study, adjacent lung free of atypia was obtained at least 2 cm from the tumor margin. General study points: Median detection of top 100 tumor clones in adjacent lung was about 60 clones. With higher T cell density in blood came longer overall survival. Tumor trailed uninvolved adjacent lung in T cell clonality, which peaked there.

Within the sample, this clone is medium-sized (0.01 to 0.1%). Its specificity is unknown. Specimen: normal lung tissue next to the tumor, collected before any cancer treatment. The gene calls are TRBV6-8 and TRBJ1-6, with D possibly being TRBD1 (5 bases). This clonotype was obtained from a man aged 40 to 70 with stage I squamous cell lung carcinoma. CDR3: CASSYLPGPSDNSPLHF. For the CDR3, the DNA is TGTGCCAGCAGTTACTTGCCGGGACCATCGGATAATTCACCCCTCCACTTT.